This T cell receptor (beta chain) is drawn from a study of T cell changes during pregnancy in multiple sclerosis. CDR3 length: 15 amino acids. Between the trimmed V and J ends, which lost 5 bases and 4 bases, there was a span of 18 bases. The germline V gene encodes CDR1 MDHEN and CDR2 SYDVKM. TCRdb's table, derived via immunoSEQ multiplex PCR, lists solely in-frame clones and lacks some. Of about 44,000 clones listed, about 88% were seen once; the top ten hold over 1%. The gene calls are TRBV28 and TRBJ2-7; D gene ambiguous. The receptor was isolated from a female donor with multiple sclerosis, enrolled in a pregnancy study. The sequencing here drew on CD4+ T cells from peripheral blood mononuclear cells, taken after pregnancy. This chain's CDR3 is CASSIPSQALYEQYF. Here the CDR3 DNA reads TGTGCCAGCAGTATACCCTCTCAGGCCCTTTACGAGCAGTACTTC. Based on the CDR3 plus reference TRBV28 and TRBJ2-7, the full variable domain is DVKVTQSSRYLVKRTGEKVFLECVQDMDHENMFWYRQDPGLGLRLIYFSYDVKMKEKGDIPEGYSVSREKKERFSLILESASTNQTSMYLCASSIPSQALYEQYFGPGTRLTVT.